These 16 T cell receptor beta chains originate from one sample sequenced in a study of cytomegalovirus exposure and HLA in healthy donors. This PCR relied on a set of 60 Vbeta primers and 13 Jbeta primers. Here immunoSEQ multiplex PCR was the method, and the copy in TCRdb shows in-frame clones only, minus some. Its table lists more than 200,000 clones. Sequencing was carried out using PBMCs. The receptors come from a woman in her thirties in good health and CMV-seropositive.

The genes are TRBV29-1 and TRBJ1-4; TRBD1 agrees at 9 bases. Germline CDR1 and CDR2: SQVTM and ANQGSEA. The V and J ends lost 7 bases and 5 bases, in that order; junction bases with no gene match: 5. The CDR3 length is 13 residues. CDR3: CSAPGTGNEKLFF. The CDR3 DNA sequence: TGCAGCGCCCCCGGGACAGGGAATGAAAAACTGTTTTTT.

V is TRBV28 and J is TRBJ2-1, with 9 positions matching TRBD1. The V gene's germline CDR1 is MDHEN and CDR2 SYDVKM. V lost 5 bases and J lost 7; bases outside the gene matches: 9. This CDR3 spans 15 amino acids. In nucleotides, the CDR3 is TGTGCCAGCAGTCCCGACAGGGGGTCTCTGAATGAGCAGTTCTTC. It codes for CASSPDRGSLNEQFF.

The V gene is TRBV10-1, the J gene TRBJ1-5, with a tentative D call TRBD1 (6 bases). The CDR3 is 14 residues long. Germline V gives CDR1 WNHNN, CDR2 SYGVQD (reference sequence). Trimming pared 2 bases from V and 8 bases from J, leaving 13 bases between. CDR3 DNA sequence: TGCGCCAGCAGTGAGACAGGGTTCCTTGAGCCCCAGCATTTT. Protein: CASSETGFLEPQHF.

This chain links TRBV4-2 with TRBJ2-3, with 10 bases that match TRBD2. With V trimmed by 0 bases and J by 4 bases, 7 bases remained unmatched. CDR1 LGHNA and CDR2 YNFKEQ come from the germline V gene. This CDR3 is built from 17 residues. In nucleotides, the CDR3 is TGTGCCAGCAGCCAAGATGGGGTAGCGGGAGGAGCAGATACGCAGTATTTT. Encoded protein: CASSQDGVAGGADTQYF.

CDR3 loop: CASSSQGFSYEQYF. CDR3 nucleotide sequence: TGCGCCAGCAGCTCTCAGGGATTCTCCTACGAGCAGTACTTC. V gene TRBV5-1 combines with J gene TRBJ2-7; weak D call: TRBD1 (5 bases). Per the germline V gene, CDR1 is SGHRS and CDR2 is YFSETQ. The CDR3 totals 14 residues. Trimming cost V 3 bases and J 0 bases, with 10 bases left between them.

The CDR3 DNA follows: TGTGCCAGCAGTAGAACAGAGCCCTCTGGAAACACCATATATTTT. Amino acid sequence: CASSRTEPSGNTIYF. The chain joins TRBV2 to TRBJ1-3; D unclear. CDR1 and CDR2 (germline): SNHLY, FYNNEI. The CDR3 runs to 15 residues. The germline V and J ends were trimmed by 5 bases and 0 bases, with 11 bases remaining between them.

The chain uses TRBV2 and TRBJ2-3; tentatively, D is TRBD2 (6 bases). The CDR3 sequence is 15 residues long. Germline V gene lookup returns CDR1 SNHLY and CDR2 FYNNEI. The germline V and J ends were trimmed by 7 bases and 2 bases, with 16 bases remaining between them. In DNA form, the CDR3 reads TGTGCCAGCAACGTCGGAGGGCTTTCCACAGATACGCAGTATTTT. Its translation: CASNVGGLSTDTQYF.

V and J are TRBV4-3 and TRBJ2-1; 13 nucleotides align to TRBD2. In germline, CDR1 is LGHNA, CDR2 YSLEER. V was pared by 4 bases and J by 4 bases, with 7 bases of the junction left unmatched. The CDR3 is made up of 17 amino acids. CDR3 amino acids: CASSRGLAGEWYNEQFF. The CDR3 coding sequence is TGCGCCAGCAGCCGAGGACTAGCGGGAGAATGGTACAATGAGCAGTTCTTC.

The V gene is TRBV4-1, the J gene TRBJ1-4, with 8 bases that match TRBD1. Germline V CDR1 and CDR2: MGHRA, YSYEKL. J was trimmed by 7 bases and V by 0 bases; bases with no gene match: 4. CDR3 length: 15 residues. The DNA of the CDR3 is TGCGCCAGCAGCCAAGAGGGGACAGGAGGTGAAAAACTGTTTTTT. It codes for CASSQEGTGGEKLFF.

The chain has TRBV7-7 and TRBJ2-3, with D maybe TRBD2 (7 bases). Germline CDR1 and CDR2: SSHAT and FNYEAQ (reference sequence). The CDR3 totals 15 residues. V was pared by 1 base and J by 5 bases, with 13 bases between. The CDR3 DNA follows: TGTGCCAGCAGCTTAGGAGGGGGGGCTTTAGATACGCAGTATTTT. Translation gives CASSLGGGALDTQYF.

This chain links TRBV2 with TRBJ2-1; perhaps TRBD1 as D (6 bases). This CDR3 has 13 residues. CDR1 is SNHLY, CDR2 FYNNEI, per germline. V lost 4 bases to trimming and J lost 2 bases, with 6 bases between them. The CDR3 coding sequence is TGTGCCAGCAGTGGGGACACCTACAATGAGCAGTTCTTC. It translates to CASSGDTYNEQFF.

CDR3 amino acids: CASSITGGDSYGYTF. CDR3 nucleotide sequence: TGCGCCAGCAGCATTACAGGGGGCGATTCCTATGGCTACACCTTC. This chain uses TRBV5-1 with TRBJ1-2; 9 bases agree with TRBD1. Losses at the gene ends were 4 bases for V and 4 bases for J; bases not matched to a gene: 8. Germline values: CDR1 SGHRS, CDR2 YFSETQ. The CDR3 length is 15 residues.

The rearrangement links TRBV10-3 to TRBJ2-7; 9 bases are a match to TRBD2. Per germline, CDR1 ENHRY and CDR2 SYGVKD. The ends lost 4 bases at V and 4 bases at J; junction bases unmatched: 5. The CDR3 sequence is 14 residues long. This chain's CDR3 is CAISGLAGRYEQYF. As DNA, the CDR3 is TGTGCCATCAGTGGGCTAGCGGGAAGGTACGAGCAGTACTTC.

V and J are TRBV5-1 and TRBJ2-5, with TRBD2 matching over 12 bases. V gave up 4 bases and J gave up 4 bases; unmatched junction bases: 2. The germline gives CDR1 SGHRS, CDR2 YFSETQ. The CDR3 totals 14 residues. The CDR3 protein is CASSPGLAGETQYF. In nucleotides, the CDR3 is TGCGCCAGCAGCCCGGGACTAGCGGGAGAGACCCAGTACTTC. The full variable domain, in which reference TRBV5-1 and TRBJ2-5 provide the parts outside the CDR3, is KAGVTQTPRYLIKTRGQQVTLSCSPISGHRSVSWYQQTPGQGLQFLFEYFSETQRNKGNFPGRFSGRQFSNSRSEMNVSTLELGDSALYLCASSPGLAGETQYFGPGTRLLVL.

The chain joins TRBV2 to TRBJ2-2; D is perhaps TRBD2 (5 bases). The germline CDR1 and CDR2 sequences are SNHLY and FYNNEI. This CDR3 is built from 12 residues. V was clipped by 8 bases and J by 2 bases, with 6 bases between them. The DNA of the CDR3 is TGTGCCAGCGGACTTAACACCGGGGAGCTGTTTTTT. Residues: CASGLNTGELFF.

The CDR3 is CASSKMPSGRTDTQYF. As DNA, the CDR3 is TGTGCCAGTAGTAAGATGCCTAGCGGGAGAACAGATACGCAGTATTTT. V usage is TRBV19 and J usage is TRBJ2-3; 10 bases line up with TRBD2. The CDR3 runs 16 residues. The germline CDR1 and CDR2 sequences are LNHDA and SQIVND (reference sequence). V was pared by 4 bases and J by 3 bases, with 7 bases of the junction left unmatched.